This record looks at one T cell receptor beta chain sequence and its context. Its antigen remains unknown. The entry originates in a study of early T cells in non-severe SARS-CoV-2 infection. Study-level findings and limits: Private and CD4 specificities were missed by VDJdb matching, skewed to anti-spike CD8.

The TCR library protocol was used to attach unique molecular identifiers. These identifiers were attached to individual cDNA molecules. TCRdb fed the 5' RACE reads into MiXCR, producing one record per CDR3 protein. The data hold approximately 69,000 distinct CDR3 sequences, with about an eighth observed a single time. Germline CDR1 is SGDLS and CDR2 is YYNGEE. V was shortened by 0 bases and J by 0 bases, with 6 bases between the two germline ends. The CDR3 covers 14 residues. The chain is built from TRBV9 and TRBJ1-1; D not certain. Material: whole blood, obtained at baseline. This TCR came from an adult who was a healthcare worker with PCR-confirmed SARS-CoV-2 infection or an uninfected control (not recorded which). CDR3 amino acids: CASSVAPMNTEAFF. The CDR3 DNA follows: TGTGCCAGCAGCGTAGCACCCATGAACACTGAAGCTTTCTTT.